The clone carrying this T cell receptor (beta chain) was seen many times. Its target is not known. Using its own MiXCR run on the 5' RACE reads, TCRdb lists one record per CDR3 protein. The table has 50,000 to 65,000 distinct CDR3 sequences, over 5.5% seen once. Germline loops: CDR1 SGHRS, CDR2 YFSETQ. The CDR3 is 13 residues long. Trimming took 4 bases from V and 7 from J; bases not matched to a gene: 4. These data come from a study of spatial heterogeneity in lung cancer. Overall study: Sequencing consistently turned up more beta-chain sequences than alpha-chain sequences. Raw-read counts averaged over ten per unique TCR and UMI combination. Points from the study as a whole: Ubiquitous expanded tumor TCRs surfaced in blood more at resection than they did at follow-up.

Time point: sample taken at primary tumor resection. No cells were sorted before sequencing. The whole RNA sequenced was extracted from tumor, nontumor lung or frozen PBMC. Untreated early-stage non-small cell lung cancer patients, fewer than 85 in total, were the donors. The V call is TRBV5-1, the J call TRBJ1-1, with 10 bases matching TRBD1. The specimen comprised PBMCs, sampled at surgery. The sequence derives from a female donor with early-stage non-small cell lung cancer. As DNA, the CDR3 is TGCGCCAGCAGCCTAGGACAGGGGGGTGAAGCTTTCTTT. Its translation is CASSLGQGGEAFF.